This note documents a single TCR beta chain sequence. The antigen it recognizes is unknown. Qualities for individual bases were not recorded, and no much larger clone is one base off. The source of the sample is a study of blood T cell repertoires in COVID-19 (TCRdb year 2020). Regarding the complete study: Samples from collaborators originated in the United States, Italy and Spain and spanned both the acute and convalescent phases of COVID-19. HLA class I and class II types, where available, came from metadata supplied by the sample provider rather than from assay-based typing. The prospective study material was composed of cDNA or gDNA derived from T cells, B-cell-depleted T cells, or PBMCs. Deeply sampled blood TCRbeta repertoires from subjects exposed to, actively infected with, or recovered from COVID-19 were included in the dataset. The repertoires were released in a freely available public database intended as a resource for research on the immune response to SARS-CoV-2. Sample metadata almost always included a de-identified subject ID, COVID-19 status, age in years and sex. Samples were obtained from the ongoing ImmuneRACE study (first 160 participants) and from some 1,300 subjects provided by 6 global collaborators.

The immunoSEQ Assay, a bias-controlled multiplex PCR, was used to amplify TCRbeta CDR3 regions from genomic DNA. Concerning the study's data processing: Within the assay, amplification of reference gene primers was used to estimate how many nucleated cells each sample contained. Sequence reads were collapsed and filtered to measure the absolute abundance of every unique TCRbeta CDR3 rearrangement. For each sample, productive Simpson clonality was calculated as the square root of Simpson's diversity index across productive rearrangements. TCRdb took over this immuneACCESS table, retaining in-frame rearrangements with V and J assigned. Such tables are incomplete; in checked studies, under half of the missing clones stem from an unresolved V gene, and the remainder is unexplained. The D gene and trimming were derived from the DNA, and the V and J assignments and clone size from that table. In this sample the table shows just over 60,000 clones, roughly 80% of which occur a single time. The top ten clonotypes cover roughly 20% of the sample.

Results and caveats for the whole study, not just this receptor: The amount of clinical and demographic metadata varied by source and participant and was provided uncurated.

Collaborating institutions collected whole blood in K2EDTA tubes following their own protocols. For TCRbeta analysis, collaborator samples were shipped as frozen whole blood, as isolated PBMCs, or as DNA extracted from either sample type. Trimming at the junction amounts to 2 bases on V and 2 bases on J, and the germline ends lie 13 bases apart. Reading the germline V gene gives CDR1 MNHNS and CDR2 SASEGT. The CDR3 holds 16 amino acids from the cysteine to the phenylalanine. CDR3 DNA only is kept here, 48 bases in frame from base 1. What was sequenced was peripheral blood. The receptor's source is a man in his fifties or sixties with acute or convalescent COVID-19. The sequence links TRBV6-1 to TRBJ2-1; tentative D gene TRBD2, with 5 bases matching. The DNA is TGTGCCAGCAGTGAATCGGTGGGAGTAACCTACAATGAGCAGTTCTTC. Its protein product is CASSESVGVTYNEQFF.